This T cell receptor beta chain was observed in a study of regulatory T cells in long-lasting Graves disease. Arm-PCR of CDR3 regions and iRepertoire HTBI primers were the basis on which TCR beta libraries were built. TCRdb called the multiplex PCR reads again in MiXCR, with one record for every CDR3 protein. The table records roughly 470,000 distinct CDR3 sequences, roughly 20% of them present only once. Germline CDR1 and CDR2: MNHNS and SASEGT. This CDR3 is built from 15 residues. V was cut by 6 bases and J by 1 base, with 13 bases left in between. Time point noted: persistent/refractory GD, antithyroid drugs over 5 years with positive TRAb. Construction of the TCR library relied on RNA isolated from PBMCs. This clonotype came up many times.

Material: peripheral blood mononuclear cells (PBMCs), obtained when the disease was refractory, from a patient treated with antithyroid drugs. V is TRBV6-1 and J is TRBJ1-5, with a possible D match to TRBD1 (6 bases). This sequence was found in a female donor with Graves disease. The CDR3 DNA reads TGTGCCAGCAGCAAGGGACATCCCAGCAATCAGCCCCAGCATTTT. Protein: CASSKGHPSNQPQHF.